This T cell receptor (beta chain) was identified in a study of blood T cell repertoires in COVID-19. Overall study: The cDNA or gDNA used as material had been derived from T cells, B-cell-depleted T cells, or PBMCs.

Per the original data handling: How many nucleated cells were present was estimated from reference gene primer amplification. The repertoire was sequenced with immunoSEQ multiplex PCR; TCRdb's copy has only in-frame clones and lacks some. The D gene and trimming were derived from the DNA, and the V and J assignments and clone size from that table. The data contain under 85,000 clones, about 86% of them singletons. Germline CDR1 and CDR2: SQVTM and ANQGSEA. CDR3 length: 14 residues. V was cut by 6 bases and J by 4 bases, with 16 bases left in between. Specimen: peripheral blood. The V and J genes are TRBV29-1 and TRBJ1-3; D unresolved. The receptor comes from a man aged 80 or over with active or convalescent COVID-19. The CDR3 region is CSVETVNLGNTIYF. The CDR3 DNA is TGCAGCGTGGAAACAGTGAACCTGGGAAACACCATATATTTT.